This TCR beta chain is drawn from a study of T-cell reconstitution after alpha-beta-depleted transplantation in children (dated by TCRdb to 2016 to 2017). Regarding the complete study: The study quantitatively tracked T-cell immune reconstitution after TCRalphabeta/CD19-depleted allogeneic hematopoietic cell transplantation in children using TCR repertoire profiling. What the research found in general, with its limitations: The frequencies of hyperexpanded clones fell over the following months, and after one year, T-cell counts and TCRbeta diversity were mostly attributed to newly produced T cells. In some patients, the high TCRbeta diversity seen at day 60 was put down to recipient T cells and intrathymic progenitors that had survived conditioning. The apparently early recovery of alphabetaT-cell counts about two months after transplant reportedly depended on only several hundred rapidly expanded clones that came from non-depleted graft cells.

CDR1 SNHLY and CDR2 FYNNEI were looked up in the germline V gene. Relative to germline, V is 7 bases shorter and J is 1 base shorter, with 10 bases between their ends. The CDR3, from cysteine to phenylalanine, totals 14 residues. The CDR3 DNA has 42 bases and is translated from base 1. Libraries were built with PCR. Reads for this sample came from an Illumina HiSeq 2500. Molecular barcoding was employed in the preparation of TCR libraries, with unique molecular identifiers being used to normalize TCRbeta repertoire quantification. TCRdb reworked the public reads: Q25 trimming with fastp, MiXCR clone assembly, productive beta chains retained. When rows share a CDR3 protein, they turn into one entry using the most common DNA and genes. Within this sample are under 850,000 distinct CDR3 sequences, with over 10% of them counted one time only. 0.79% of the sample rests with the top ten. Turning to this clonotype: What antigen it recognizes has not been identified. No per-base quality is available; no much larger clone lies one base away.

The sample's treatment or condition label is to be understood as: allogeneic hematopoietic cell transplantation with graft depleted of TCRalphabeta T cells and CD19 B cells. The children who served as transplant recipients had been given grafts of TCRalphabeta/CD19-depleted allogeneic hematopoietic cells. Sample: PBMCs, taken before TCRalphabeta/CD19-depleted stem cell transplant. The clonotype comes from a girl aged 2 to 10 with congenital amegakaryocytic thrombocytopenia, due to receive a stem cell transplant. The sequence is built from TRBV2 and TRBJ2-2, with the D segment possibly TRBD1 or TRBD2, each aligning over 5 bases. The nucleotides are TGTGCCAGCAACCTTGGGGGGAACACCGGGGAGCTGTTTTTT. Its translation is CASNLGGNTGELFF.